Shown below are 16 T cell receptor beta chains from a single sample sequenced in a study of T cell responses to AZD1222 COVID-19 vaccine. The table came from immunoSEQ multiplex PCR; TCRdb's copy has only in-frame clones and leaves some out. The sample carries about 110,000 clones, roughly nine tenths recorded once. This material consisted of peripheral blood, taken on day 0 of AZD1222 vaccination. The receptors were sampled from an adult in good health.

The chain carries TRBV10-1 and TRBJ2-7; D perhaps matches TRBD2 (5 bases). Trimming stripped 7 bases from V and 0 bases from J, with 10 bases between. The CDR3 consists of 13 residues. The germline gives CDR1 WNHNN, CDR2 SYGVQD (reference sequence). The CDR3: CASNPGNSYEQYF. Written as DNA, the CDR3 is TGCGCCAGCAACCCCGGGAACTCCTACGAGCAGTACTTC.

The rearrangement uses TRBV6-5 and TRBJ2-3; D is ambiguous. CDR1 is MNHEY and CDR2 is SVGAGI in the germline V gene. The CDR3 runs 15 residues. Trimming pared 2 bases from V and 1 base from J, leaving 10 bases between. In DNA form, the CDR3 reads TGTGCCAGCAGTTACGCACAGAGAGGCACAGATACGCAGTATTTT. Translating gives CASSYAQRGTDTQYF.

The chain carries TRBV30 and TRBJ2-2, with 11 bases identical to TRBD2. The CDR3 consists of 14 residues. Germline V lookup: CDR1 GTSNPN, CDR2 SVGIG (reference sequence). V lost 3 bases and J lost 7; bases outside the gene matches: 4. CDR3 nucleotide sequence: TGTGCCTGGAGGCTAGCGGGGGGCCGCGGGGAGCTGTTTTTT. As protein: CAWRLAGGRGELFF.

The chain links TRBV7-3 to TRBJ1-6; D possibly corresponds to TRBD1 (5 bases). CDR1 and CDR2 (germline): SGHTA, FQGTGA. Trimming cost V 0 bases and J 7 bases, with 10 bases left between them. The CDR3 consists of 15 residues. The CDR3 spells CASSLTADSNSPLHF. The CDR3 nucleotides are TGTGCCAGCAGCTTAACCGCAGACAGCAATTCACCCCTCCACTTT.

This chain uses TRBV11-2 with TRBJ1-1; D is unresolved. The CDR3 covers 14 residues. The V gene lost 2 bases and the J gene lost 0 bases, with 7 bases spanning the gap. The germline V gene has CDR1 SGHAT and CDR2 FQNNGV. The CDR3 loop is CASSLRVMNTEAFF. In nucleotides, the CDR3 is TGTGCCAGCAGCTTACGGGTGATGAACACTGAAGCTTTCTTT. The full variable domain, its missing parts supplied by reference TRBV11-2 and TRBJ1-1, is EAGVAQSPRYKIIEKRQSVAFWCNPISGHATLYWYQQILGQGPKLLIQFQNNGVVDDSQLPKDRFSAERLKGVDSTLKIQPAKLEDSAVYLCASSLRVMNTEAFFGQGTRLTVV.

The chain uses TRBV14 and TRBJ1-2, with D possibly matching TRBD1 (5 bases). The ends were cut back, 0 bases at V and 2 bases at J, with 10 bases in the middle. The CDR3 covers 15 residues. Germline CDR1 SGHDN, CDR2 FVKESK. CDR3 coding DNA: TGTGCCAGCAGCCAAGAAGCAGGGCTGAACTATGGCTACACCTTC. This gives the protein CASSQEAGLNYGYTF.

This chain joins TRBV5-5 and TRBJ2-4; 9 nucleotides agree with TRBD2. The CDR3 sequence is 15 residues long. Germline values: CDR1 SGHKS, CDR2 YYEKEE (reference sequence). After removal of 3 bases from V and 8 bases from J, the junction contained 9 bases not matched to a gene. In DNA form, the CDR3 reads TGTGCCAGCAGCTCTTTAGCGGGAGCGGAATACATTCAGTACTTC. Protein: CASSSLAGAEYIQYF.

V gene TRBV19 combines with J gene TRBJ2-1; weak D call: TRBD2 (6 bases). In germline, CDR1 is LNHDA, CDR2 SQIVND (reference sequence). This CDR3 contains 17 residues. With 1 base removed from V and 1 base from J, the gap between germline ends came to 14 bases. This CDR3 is CASSIAVRRGSYNEQFF. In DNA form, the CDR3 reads TGTGCCAGTAGTATAGCGGTCAGGAGGGGATCCTACAATGAGCAGTTCTTC.

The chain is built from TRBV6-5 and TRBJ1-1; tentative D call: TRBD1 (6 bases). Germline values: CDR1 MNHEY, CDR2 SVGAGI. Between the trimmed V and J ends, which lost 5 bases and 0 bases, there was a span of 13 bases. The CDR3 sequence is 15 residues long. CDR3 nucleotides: TGTGCCAGCAGTACCAGGGGCGGCGTGAACACTGAAGCTTTCTTT. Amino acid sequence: CASSTRGGVNTEAFF.

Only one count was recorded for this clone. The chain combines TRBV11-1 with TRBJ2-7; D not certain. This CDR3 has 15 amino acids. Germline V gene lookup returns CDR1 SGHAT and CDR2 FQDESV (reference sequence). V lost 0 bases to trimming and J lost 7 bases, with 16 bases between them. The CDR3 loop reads CASSLAGPPAWEQYF. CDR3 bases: TGTGCCAGCAGCTTAGCCGGCCCACCCGCATGGGAGCAGTACTTC.

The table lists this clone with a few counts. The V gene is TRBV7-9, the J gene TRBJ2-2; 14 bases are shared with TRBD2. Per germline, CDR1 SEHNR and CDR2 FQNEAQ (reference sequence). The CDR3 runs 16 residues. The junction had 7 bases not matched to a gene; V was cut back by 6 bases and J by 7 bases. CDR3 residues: CASRPGLAGANGELFF. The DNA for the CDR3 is TGTGCCAGCAGACCGGGACTAGCGGGAGCTAACGGGGAGCTGTTTTTT.

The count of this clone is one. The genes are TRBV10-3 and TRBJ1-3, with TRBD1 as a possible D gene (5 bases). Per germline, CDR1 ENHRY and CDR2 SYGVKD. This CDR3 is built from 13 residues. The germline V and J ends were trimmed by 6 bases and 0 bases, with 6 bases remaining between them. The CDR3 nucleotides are TGTGCCATCAGCGGGACCTCTGGAAACACCATATATTTT. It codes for CAISGTSGNTIYF.

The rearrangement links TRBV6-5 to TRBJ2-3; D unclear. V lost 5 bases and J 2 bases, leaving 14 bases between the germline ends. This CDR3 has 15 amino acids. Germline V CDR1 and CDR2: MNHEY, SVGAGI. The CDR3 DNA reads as TGTGCCAGCAGTATCCACTTCGCTTCCACAGATACGCAGTATTTT. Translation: CASSIHFASTDTQYF.

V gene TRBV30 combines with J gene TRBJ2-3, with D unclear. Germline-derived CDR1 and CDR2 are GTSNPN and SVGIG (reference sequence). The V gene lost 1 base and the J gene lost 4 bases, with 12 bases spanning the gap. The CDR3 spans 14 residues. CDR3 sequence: CAWSGGLSSDTQYF. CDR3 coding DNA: TGTGCCTGGAGTGGGGGTCTATCATCAGATACGCAGTATTTT.

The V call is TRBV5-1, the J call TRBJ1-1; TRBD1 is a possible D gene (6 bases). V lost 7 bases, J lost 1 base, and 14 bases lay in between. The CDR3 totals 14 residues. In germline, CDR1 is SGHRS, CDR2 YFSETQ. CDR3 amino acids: CASSEVGANTEAFF. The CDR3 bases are TGCGCCAGCTCCGAGGTGGGGGCGAACACTGAAGCTTTCTTT.

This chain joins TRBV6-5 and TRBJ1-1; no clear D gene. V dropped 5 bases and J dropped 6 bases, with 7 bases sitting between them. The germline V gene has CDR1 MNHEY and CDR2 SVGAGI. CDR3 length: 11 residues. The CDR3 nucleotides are TGTGCCAGCAGTCCAAGCGCTGAAGCTTTCTTT. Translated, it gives CASSPSAEAFF.